The entry below gives a single T cell receptor beta chain sequence along with its context. Its specificity is unknown. This record belongs to a study of shared clonotypes between healthy human individuals. Study-level points and caveats: The diversity represented, both genetic and in exposure history, was limited by few donors.

TCRdb keeps only in-frame clones here, not all; method: immunoSEQ multiplex PCR. The sample consists of around 560,000 clones, approximately 95% of them appearing once. CD45RO-negative, CCR7-positively selected cells formed the naive CD8 fraction, excluding terminally differentiated effector memory CD45RA+ cells. Adults of Caucasian background living in Nashville, Tennessee made up all donors. Germline-derived CDR1 and CDR2 are MDHEN and SYDVKM. There are 14 residues in the CDR3. Trimming removed 6 bases from V and 5 bases from J, with 17 bases in between. The chain couples TRBV28 to TRBJ2-7; perhaps TRBD2 as D (6 bases). The clonotype was recovered from a woman aged 30 to 39 in good health. The sequenced sample consisted of naive CD8+ T cells sorted from blood. CDR3 coding DNA: TGTGCCAGCAGCCAGACTAGTAGGGTCGACGAGCAGTACTTC. This sequence encodes CASSQTSRVDEQYF.